These 21 T cell receptor beta chains were sequenced from one sample in a study of TIL therapy for anti-PD-1-resistant metastatic lung cancer. Sequencing used immunoSEQ v3. Generated by immunoSEQ multiplex PCR, the TCRdb table keeps only in-frame clones and is missing some. The sample contains approximately 47,000 clones, 65% to 90% of which appear only once. Documented time point: pre-treatment sample, taken before nivolumab and TIL therapy. Sample: blood, taken at baseline. All receptors come from a person between 25 and 79 years old with non-small cell lung cancer.

The chain couples TRBV7-9 to TRBJ1-3, with TRBD1 as a possible D gene (5 bases). CDR3 length equals 14 residues. Germline assignment: CDR1 SEHNR and CDR2 FQNEAQ (reference sequence). V was clipped by 2 bases and J by 5 bases, with 10 bases between them. In DNA form, the CDR3 reads TGTGCCAGCAGCTTAACGCAGGGTCGAAACACCATATATTTT. It codes for CASSLTQGRNTIYF.

J is TRBJ2-5 and V is TRBV24-1; the D is unclear. The ends were cut back, 4 bases at V and 2 bases at J, with 4 bases in the middle. Germline V gene sequence: CDR1 KGHDR, CDR2 SFDVKD. CDR3 size: 12 residues. CDR3 nucleotide sequence: TGTGCCACCAGTGACAGACAAGAGACCCAGTACTTC. Its translation: CATSDRQETQYF.

The chain links TRBV24-1 to TRBJ2-5, with 9 positions matching TRBD1. The V segment lost 4 bases and the J segment 5 bases; nucleotides outside the gene matches: 7. Looked up from germline, CDR1 is KGHDR and CDR2 is SFDVKD. The CDR3 is made up of 15 amino acids. This CDR3 reads CATSDRDRGDETQYF. The CDR3 DNA reads as TGTGCCACCAGTGACCGAGACAGGGGGGACGAGACCCAGTACTTC.

CDR3 nucleotide sequence: TGTGCCAGCTCACCCCCTTGGATAGCGGGGGTAGATACGCAGTATTTT. Encoded protein: CASSPPWIAGVDTQYF. J is TRBJ2-3 and V is TRBV18; 9 bases are a match to TRBD2. Trimming took 3 bases from V and 5 from J; bases not matched to a gene: 9. The CDR3 has 16 residues. The germline CDR1 and CDR2 sequences are KGHSH and LQKENI.

The V call is TRBV30, the J call TRBJ2-7; D call uncertain. Germline values: CDR1 GTSNPN, CDR2 SVGIG (reference sequence). V was shortened by 1 base and J by 6 bases, with 13 bases between the two germline ends. The CDR3 has 13 residues. The CDR3 nucleotides read TGTGCCTGGAGTGCACCCCAAAGGCGCGAGCAGTACTTC. It encodes CAWSAPQRREQYF.

This clone was found once. The J gene is TRBJ2-7, the V gene TRBV6-5, with D maybe TRBD1 (8 bases). V lost 10 bases to trimming and J lost 3 bases, with 16 bases between them. Germline-derived CDR1 and CDR2 are MNHEY and SVGAGI. This CDR3 contains 13 residues. CDR3 coding DNA: TGTGCCACCTGGACAGGGAGGGACTACGAGCAGTACTTC. Protein product: CATWTGRDYEQYF.

The chain uses TRBV30 and TRBJ2-2, with D possibly TRBD2 on 6 matching bases. Germline V gene lookup returns CDR1 GTSNPN and CDR2 SVGIG (reference sequence). Trimming stripped 8 bases from V and 4 bases from J, with 14 bases between. The CDR3 has 13 residues. This CDR3 reads CAPSGGCTGELFF. The CDR3 region has the DNA TGTGCCCCCTCTGGGGGGTGCACCGGGGAGCTGTTTTTT.

The V and J genes are TRBV6-7 and TRBJ2-7, with 8 bases identical to TRBD1. TRBV6-7 is assigned to the ORF class and has an uncertain function. The CDR3 has 18 residues. V was pared by 2 bases and J by 3 bases, with 15 bases of the junction left unmatched. This chain's CDR3 is CASSYLDRDWCLVYEQYF. The CDR3 coding sequence is TGTGCCAGCAGTTACCTGGACAGGGACTGGTGTCTTGTCTACGAGCAGTACTTC.

The chain employs TRBV9 and TRBJ2-3, with 10 bases matching TRBD2. CDR3 length: 19 residues. V was clipped by 0 bases and J by 1 base; unmatched bases: 11. The germline V gene has CDR1 SGDLS and CDR2 YYNGEE. CDR3 DNA: TGTGCCAGCAGCGTAGAAGGGTTAGCGGGGGGAGGGGGCACAGATACGCAGTATTTT. It yields the protein CASSVEGLAGGGGTDTQYF.

This chain uses TRBV18 with TRBJ2-1, with unresolved D. Germline CDR1 and CDR2: KGHSH and LQKENI. There are 11 residues in the CDR3. V was cut by 5 bases and J by 6 bases, with 5 bases left in between. CDR3 loop: CASSDLNEQFF. The DNA for the CDR3 is TGTGCCAGCTCAGACCTCAATGAGCAGTTCTTC.

This chain connects TRBV7-2 to TRBJ1-6, with D perhaps TRBD1 (6 bases). Deletions cut 2 bases from V and 2 bases from J, with 16 bases between. The CDR3 covers 18 residues. CDR1 and CDR2 from the germline V gene are SGHTA and FQGNSA. CDR3 amino acids: CASSLYPVGQTYNSPLHF. The CDR3, as DNA: TGTGCCAGCAGCTTATATCCGGTCGGACAGACCTATAATTCACCCCTCCACTTT.

V usage is TRBV11-2 and J usage is TRBJ2-5; D may correspond to TRBD1 or TRBD2 (5 bases each). Germline V gene data show CDR1 as SGHAT and CDR2 as FQNNGV. The CDR3 runs to 13 residues. With 5 bases removed from V and 5 bases from J, the gap between germline ends came to 12 bases. The CDR3 sequence: CASSRDQSETQYF. The CDR3 DNA follows: TGTGCCAGCAGCCGGGACCAAAGTGAGACCCAGTACTTC. Full variable domain (missing parts from reference TRBV11-2 and TRBJ2-5): EAGVAQSPRYKIIEKRQSVAFWCNPISGHATLYWYQQILGQGPKLLIQFQNNGVVDDSQLPKDRFSAERLKGVDSTLKIQPAKLEDSAVYLCASSRDQSETQYFGPGTRLLVL.

This chain links TRBV5-1 with TRBJ1-2, with a weak D call TRBD1 (6 bases). Germline CDR1 SGHRS, CDR2 YFSETQ. This CDR3 region has 13 residues. Trimming took off 4 bases at V and 8 bases at J, with 15 bases between the two ends. CDR3: CASSIQGPEGYTF. CDR3 coding DNA: TGCGCCAGCAGCATACAGGGCCCTGAGGGCTACACCTTC.

The chain uses TRBV14 and TRBJ2-7; D gene ambiguous. V lost 3 bases to trimming and J lost 3 bases, with 15 bases between them. The CDR3 covers 15 residues. Germline CDR1 is SGHDN and CDR2 is FVKESK. The CDR3 reads CASSQGLGLDYEQYF. CDR3 nucleotide sequence: TGTGCCAGCAGCCAGGGGTTAGGCCTCGACTACGAGCAGTACTTC.

This rearrangement joins TRBV5-1 to TRBJ2-7, with 7 bases fitting TRBD2. Per germline, CDR1 SGHRS and CDR2 YFSETQ. V trimming: 0 bases; J trimming: 5 bases; junction bases outside the gene matches: 8. This CDR3 region has 15 residues. CDR3 nucleotide sequence: TGCGCCAGCAGCTTGGAAAGGGCTAGCGGCAACGAGCAGTACTTC. Residues: CASSLERASGNEQYF.

This sequence joins TRBV18 and TRBJ1-1; D not certain. V was pared by 1 base and J by 2 bases, with 5 bases between. Germline CDR1 and CDR2: KGHSH and LQKENI. The CDR3 is 13 residues long. The CDR3 here is CASSPRGNTEAFF. In nucleotides, the CDR3 is TGTGCCAGCTCACCACGGGGAAACACTGAAGCTTTCTTT.

J is TRBJ2-3 and V is TRBV5-4, with 11 bases that match TRBD2. This CDR3 has 16 residues. Germline V lookup: CDR1 SGHNT, CDR2 YYREEE (reference sequence). V gave up 4 bases and J gave up 0 bases; unmatched junction bases: 4. In nucleotides, the CDR3 is TGTGCCAGCAGCCCGGGACTAGCGGAGAGCACAGATACGCAGTATTTT. Protein: CASSPGLAESTDTQYF. Full variable domain (rest looked up from reference TRBV5-4 and TRBJ2-3): ETGVTQSPTHLIKTRGQQVTLRCSSQSGHNTVSWYQQALGQGPQFIFQYYREEENGRGNFPPRFSGLQFPNYSSELNVNALELDDSALYLCASSPGLAESTDTQYFGPGTRLTVL.

The gene calls are TRBV6-2 or TRBV6-3 and TRBJ2-1, with D perhaps matching TRBD1 or TRBD2 (5 bases each). The germline gives CDR1 MNHEY, CDR2 SVGEGT. This CDR3 has 14 amino acids. Trimming left V 0 bases short and J 8 bases short, with 11 bases between. CDR3 region: CASSYSGARDEQFF. The CDR3 nucleotides are TGTGCCAGCAGTTACTCTGGGGCGCGGGATGAGCAGTTCTTC.

CDR3 nucleotides: TGTGCCAGCAGAGCCCCGGGACAGGGCGCCGGGGAGCTGTTTTTT. This gives the protein CASRAPGQGAGELFF. V and J are TRBV6-5 and TRBJ2-2, with 9 bases identical to TRBD1. This CDR3 spans 15 amino acids. Germline trimming cut 6 bases from V and 6 bases from J; bases unmatched to any gene: 8. Germline V CDR1 and CDR2: MNHEY, SVGAGI.

V and J are TRBV7-9 and TRBJ2-3; 8 nucleotides align to TRBD1. Looked up from germline, CDR1 is SEHNR and CDR2 is FQNEAQ (reference sequence). Trimming removed 2 bases from V and 5 bases from J; junction bases left unmatched: 6. The CDR3 length is 15 residues. For the CDR3, the DNA is TGTGCCAGCAGCTTATTGGACAGGGTGGTAGATACGCAGTATTTT. Amino acid sequence: CASSLLDRVVDTQYF.

Concerning this clone itself: Different DNA sequences within this sample yield the same CDR3. The chain employs TRBV20-1 and TRBJ2-5; D possibly corresponds to TRBD1 (6 bases). This CDR3 is built from 11 residues. V dropped 6 bases and J dropped 3 bases, with 8 bases sitting between them. The V gene's germline CDR1 is DFQATT and CDR2 SNEGSKA (reference sequence). The CDR3 nucleotides read TGCAGTGCCCACAGGGAAGAGACCCAGTACTTC. Its protein product is CSAHREETQYF.